The clone carrying this TCR beta chain was seen only a few times. The same CDR3 is also encoded by other DNA sequences in this sample. The sample originates from a study of beta chain features in type 1 diabetes. Reverse transcribing all isolated RNA meant expressed TCRB transcripts were sequenced. TCRdb's table, derived via immunoSEQ multiplex PCR, lists solely in-frame clones and lacks some. This table holds about 210,000 clones, 11% found once. The CDR3 covers 11 residues. Looked up from germline, CDR1 is GTSNPN and CDR2 is SVGIG (reference sequence). The V end lost 1 base, the J end lost 3 bases, and 4 bases lay between the germline ends.

This chain links TRBV30 with TRBJ2-7; D remains unclear. The TCR comes from a man younger than 30 in good health. The sample was central memory CD4+ T cells from blood. The CDR3 region has the DNA TGTGCCTGGAGTGGCAACTACGAGCAGTACTTC. It encodes CAWSGNYEQYF.